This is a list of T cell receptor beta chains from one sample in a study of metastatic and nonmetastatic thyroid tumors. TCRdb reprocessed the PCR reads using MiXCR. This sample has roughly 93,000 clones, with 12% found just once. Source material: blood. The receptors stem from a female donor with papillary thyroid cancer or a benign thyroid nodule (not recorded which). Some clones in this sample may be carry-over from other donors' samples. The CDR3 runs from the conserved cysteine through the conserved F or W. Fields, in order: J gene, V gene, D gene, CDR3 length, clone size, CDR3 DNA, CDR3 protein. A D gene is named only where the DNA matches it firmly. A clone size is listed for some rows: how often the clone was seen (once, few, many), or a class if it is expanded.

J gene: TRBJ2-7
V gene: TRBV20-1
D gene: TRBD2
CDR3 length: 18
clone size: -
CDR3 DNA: TGCAGTGCTCCTATCCCCCCAGGGGTAGCGGGAGTGTTGTACGAGCAGTACTTC
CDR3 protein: CSAPIPPGVAGVLYEQYF

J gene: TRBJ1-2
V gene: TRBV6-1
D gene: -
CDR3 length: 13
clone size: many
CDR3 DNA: TGTGCCAGCAGTCCCGCCGGGACGAGTGGCTACACCTTC
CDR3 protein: CASSPAGTSGYTF

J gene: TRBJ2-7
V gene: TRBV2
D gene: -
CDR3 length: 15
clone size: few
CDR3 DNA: TGTGCCAGCAGTGTTGGGACACCACTCGGGGGGGAGCAGTACTTC
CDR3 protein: CASSVGTPLGGEQYF

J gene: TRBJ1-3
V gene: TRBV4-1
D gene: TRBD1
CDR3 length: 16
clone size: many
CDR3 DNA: TGCGCCAGCAGCCAAGAGGGACAGGCAATGGGAAACACCATATATTTT
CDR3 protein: CASSQEGQAMGNTIYF

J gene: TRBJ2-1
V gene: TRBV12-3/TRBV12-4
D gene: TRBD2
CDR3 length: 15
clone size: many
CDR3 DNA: TGTGCCAGCAGTTTAAGCGGGAGGGGGGTAGATGAGCAGTTCTTC
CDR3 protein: CASSLSGRGVDEQFF

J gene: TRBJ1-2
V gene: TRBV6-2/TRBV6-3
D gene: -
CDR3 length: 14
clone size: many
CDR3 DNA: TGTGCCAGCAGCCTCCGGGCTCCTTTCTATGGCTACACCTTC
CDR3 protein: CASSLRAPFYGYTF

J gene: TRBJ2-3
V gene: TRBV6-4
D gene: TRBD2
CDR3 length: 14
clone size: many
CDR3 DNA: TGTGCCAGCAGTGAGGGGGGGACTAGCCAGACGCAGTATTTT
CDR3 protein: CASSEGGTSQTQYF

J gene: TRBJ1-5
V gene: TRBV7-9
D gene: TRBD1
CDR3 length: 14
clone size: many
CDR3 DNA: TGTGCCAGCAGCCATGGACAGGGCAATCAGCCCCAGCATTTT
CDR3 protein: CASSHGQGNQPQHF

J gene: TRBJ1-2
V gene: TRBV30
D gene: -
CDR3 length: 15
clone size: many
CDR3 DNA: TGTGCCTGGAGTGCCGTTGGCTTACCAGGGAGAGGCTACACCTTC
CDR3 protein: CAWSAVGLPGRGYTF

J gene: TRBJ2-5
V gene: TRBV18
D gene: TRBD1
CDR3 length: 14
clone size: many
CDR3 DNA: TGTGCCAGCTCACACGGGACAGCCCAAGAGACCCAGTACTTC
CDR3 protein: CASSHGTAQETQYF

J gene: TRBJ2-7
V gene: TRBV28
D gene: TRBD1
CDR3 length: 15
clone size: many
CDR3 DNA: TGTGCCAGCAGTTCCGACAGGGGGCACACCTACGAGCAGTACTTC
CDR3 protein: CASSSDRGHTYEQYF

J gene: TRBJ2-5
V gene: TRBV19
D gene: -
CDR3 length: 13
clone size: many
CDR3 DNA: TGTGCCAGTAGCCTGGGGGGAAAAGAGACCCAGTACTTC
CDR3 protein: CASSLGGKETQYF

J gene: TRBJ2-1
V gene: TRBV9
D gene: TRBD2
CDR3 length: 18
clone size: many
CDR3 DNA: TGTGCCAGCAGCGTATCGGAATTGGGACTAGGCTCCTACAATGAGCAGTTCTTC
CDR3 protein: CASSVSELGLGSYNEQFF

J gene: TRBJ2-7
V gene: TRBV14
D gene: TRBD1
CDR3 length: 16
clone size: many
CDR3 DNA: TGTGCCAGCAGCCACCCCGCCGGGACAGGCTCCTACGAGCAGTACTTC
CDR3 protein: CASSHPAGTGSYEQYF

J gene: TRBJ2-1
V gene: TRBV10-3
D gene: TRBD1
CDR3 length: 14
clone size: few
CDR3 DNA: TGTGCCATCATCCCGGGACAGGGACACAATGAGCAGTTCTTC
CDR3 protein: CAIIPGQGHNEQFF

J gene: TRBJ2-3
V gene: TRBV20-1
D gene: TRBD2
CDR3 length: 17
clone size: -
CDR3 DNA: TGCAGTGCTAGAGATGGGACTAGCGTGAGGTCGGGAGATACGCAGTATTTT
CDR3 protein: CSARDGTSVRSGDTQYF

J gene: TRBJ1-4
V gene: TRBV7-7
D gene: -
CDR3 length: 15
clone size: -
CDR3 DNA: TGTGCCAGCAGCCAACGGACGGGGTCTAATGAAAAACTGTTTTTT
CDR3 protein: CASSQRTGSNEKLFF

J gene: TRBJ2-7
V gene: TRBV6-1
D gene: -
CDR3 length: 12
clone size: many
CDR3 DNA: TGTGCCAGCTTGGACAGTTCCTACGAGCAGTACTTC
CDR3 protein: CASLDSSYEQYF

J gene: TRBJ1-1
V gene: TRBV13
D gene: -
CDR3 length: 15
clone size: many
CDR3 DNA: TGTGCCAGCAGCTTAGGGGGGAGGGTGAACACTGAAGCTTTCTTT
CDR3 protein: CASSLGGRVNTEAFF

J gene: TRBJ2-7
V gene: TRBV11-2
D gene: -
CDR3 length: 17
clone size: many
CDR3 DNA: TGTGCCAGCAGCTTAGGGGGGGACGTTTGGACTTCCTACGAGCAGTACTTC
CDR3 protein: CASSLGGDVWTSYEQYF

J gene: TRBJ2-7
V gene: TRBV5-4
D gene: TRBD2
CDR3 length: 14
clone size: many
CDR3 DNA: TGTGCCAGCAGCTTCGGGGGGGTAGCGCTCGAGCAGTACTTC
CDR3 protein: CASSFGGVALEQYF

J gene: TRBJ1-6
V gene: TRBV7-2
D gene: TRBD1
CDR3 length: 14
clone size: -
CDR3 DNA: TGTGCCAGCAGCTCAGGACAGGGTCCTTCACCCCTCCACTTT
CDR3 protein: CASSSGQGPSPLHF

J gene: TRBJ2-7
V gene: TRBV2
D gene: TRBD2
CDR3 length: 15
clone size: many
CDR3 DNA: TGTGCCAGCAGTACGGCCGCCGGGACTAGCAACGAGCAGTACTTC
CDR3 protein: CASSTAAGTSNEQYF

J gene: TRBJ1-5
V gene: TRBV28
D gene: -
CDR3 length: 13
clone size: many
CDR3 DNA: TGTGCCAGCAGTCGTTCGGGCTTCCAGCCCCAGCATTTT
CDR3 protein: CASSRSGFQPQHF

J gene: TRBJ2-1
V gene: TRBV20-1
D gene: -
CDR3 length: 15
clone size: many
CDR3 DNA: TGCAGTGCTAGAGATCGAAGGGGTTCCTACAATGAGCAGTTCTTC
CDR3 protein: CSARDRRGSYNEQFF

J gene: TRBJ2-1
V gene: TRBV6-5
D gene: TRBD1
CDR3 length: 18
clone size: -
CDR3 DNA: TGTGCCAGCAGTTACTCGAGGACAGGGCGGCTAGCCTACAATGAGCAGTTCTTC
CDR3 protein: CASSYSRTGRLAYNEQFF

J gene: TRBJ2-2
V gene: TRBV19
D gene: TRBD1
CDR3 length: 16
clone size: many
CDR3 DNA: TGTGCCAGTAGTATAAAAACAGGGGCAATCGCCGGGGAGCTGTTTTTT
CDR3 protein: CASSIKTGAIAGELFF

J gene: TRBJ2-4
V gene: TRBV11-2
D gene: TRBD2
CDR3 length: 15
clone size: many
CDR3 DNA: TGTGCCAGCAGCCTCGGGGGGATAGCCAAAAACATTCAGTACTTC
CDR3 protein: CASSLGGIAKNIQYF

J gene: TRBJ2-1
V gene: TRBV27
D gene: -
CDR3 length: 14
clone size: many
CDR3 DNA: TGTGCCAGCAGTTTCCGGGTACCCTACAATGAGCAGTTCTTC
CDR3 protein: CASSFRVPYNEQFF

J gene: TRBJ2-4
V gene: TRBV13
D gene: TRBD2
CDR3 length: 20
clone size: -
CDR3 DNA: TGTGCCAGCAGCTTACACCGACTAGCGGGAGGGCCCTTAGAGAAAAACATTCAGTACTTC
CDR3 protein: CASSLHRLAGGPLEKNIQYF

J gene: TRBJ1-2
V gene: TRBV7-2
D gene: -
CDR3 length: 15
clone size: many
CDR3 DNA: TGTGTCAGCAACATTGGCCGAGGGGGAAGGGGGGGCTACACCTTC
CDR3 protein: CVSNIGRGGRGGYTF

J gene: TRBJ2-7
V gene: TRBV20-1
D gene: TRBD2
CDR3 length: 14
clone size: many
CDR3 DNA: TGCAGTGCTATCGAAGCGGGGGTTGTCTACGAGCAGTACTTC
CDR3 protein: CSAIEAGVVYEQYF

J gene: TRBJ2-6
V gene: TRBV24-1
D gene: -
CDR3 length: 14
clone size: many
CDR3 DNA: TGTGCCACCAGTACCACCTCTGGGGCCAACGTCCTGACTTTC
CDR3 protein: CATSTTSGANVLTF

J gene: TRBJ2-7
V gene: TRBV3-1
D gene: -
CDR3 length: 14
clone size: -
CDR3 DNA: TGTGCCAGCAGCCAAGATGTAGGGCCCTACGAGCAGTACTTC
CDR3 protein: CASSQDVGPYEQYF

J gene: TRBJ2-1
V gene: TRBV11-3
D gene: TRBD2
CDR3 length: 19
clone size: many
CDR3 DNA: TGTGCCAGCAGCTTAGGGGGGACTAGCGGAAGAAGCTCCTACAATGAGCAGTTCTTC
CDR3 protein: CASSLGGTSGRSSYNEQFF

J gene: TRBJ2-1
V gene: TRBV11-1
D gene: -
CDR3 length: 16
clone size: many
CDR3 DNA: TGTGCCAGCAGCTCGTTAGCGGCTAGCTCCTACAATGAGCAGTTCTTC
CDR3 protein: CASSSLAASSYNEQFF

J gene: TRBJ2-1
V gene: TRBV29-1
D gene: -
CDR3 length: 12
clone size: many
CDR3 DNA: TGCAGCGCTAGCGTTTCCTACAATGAGCAGTTCTTC
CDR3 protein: CSASVSYNEQFF

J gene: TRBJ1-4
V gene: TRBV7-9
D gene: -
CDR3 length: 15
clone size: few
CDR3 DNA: TGTGCCAGCAGCTTAGTCGGGGCAAGGGACGAAAAACTGTTTTTT
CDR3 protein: CASSLVGARDEKLFF

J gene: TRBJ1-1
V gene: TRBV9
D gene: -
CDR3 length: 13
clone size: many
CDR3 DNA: TGTGCCAGCAGCGCAAGGGTAAACACTGAAGCTTTCTTT
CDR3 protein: CASSARVNTEAFF

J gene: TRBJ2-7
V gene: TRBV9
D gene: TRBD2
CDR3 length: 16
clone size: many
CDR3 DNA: TGTGCCAGCAGCGTCGAGGGGACTAGCAGAGTCTACGAGCAGTACTTC
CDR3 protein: CASSVEGTSRVYEQYF

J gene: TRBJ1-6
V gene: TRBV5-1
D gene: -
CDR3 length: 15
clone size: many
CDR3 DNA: TGCGCCAGCAGCTTGGGGGACTTGGGGAATTCACCCCTCCACTTT
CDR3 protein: CASSLGDLGNSPLHF

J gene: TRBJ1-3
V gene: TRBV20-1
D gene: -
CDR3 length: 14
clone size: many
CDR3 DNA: TGCAGTGCTAGCCCGGTCAGCTCTGGAAACACCATATATTTT
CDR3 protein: CSASPVSSGNTIYF

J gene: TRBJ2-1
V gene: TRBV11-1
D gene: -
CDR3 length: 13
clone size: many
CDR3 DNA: TGTGCCAGCAGCGGCATACAGGGAAGTGAGCAGTTCTTC
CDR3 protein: CASSGIQGSEQFF

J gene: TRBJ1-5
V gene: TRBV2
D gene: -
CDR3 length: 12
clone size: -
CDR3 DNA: TGTGCCAGCAGCGTCCCCCTCCAGCCCCAGCATTTT
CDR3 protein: CASSVPLQPQHF

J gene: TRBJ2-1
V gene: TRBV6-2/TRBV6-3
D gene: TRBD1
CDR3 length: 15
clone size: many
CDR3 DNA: TGTGCCAGCAGTTACGACAGGGGGACCTACAATGAGCAGTTCTTC
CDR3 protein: CASSYDRGTYNEQFF

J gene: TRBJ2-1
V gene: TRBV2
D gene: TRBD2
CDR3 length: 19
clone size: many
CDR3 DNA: TGTGCCAGCAGTGAAAGGGCTAGCGGAGCCCTTAGCTCCTACAATGAGCAGTTCTTC
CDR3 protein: CASSERASGALSSYNEQFF

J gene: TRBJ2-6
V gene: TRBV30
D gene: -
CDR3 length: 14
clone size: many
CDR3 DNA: TGTGCCTGGGACAAGGGGGCTGGGGCCAACGTCCTGACTTTC
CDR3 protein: CAWDKGAGANVLTF

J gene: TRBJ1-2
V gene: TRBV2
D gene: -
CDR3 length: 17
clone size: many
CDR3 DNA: TGTGCCAGCAGTGAACCCGGACTCCAGCTAGGGGGCTATGGCTACACCTTC
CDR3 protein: CASSEPGLQLGGYGYTF

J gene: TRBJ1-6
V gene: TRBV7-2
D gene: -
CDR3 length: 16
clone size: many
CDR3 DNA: TGTGCCAGCAGCTTAGTCCGGGGGTCCCATAATTCACCCCTCCACTTT
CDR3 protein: CASSLVRGSHNSPLHF